Sequencing of this T cell receptor beta chain was carried out in a study of blood T cell repertoires in COVID-19. Overall study context: T cells, B-cell-depleted T cells, or PBMCs supplied cDNA or gDNA.

The CDR3 has 14 amino acids. Trimming removed 6 bases at V and 7 bases at J, with 16 bases between. Germline CDR1 and CDR2: MNHEY and SVGAGI. As processed by the authors: Amplification of reference gene primers provided the estimated nucleated cell counts. The method was immunoSEQ multiplex PCR; TCRdb's version includes in-frame clones alone and lacks a portion of them. The D gene and trimming were derived from the DNA, and the V and J assignments and clone size from that table. The table lists 27,000 or so clones, about 88% of them singletons, with 4.9% in the top ten. This clone was counted once. V usage is TRBV6-5 and J usage is TRBJ1-5, with a possible D match to TRBD1 (6 bases). The clonotype originates from a man between 65 and 79 years old with active COVID-19. Material: peripheral blood. The CDR3 coding sequence is TGTGCCAGCAGCGCTCAGGGGAGTAACCAGCCCCAGCATTTT. Translated: CASSAQGSNQPQHF.